This T cell receptor (beta chain) was identified in a study of early T cells in non-severe SARS-CoV-2 infection (dated by TCRdb to the early 2020s). Notes on the research overall: TCR sequencing used bulk RNA from unsorted whole blood, so alpha and beta chains could not be paired.

This clonotype was observed at least ten times. It lacks a known antigen. Base quality data are lacking; no much larger clone is found one base away. According to the germline V gene (reference sequence), CDR1 reads DFQATT and CDR2 reads SNEGSKA. Ends trimmed: V by 5 bases, J by 0 bases; bases unmatched to a gene: 9. CDR3 length: 16 amino acids, cysteine to phenylalanine. The entry retains the CDR3 DNA only, 48 bases that are in frame from base 1. Results the study describes overall, beyond this receptor: VDJdb matching was skewed toward anti-spike CD8 responses and likely underestimated virus-specific expansions by missing private and CD4 specificities.

A case-control design nested within a healthcare worker cohort in London, UK, was used, with weekly nasopharyngeal swab PCR tests and blood sampling performed. Healthcare workers were enrolled in the week of the UK lockdown, from 23 to 31 March 2020, and were followed every week for up to roughly 15 weeks. Library generation was performed with 5' RACE. Sequencer: NextSeq 500. To correct for sequencing error and PCR bias, the TCR library protocol tagged individual cDNA molecules with unique molecular identifiers. Both TCR alpha and beta chains were sequenced, and tight co-correlation was observed between alpha and beta sequence abundances in each sample. As for how the authors treated the data: Decombinator V4 was used to perform V gene, J gene and CDR3 annotation of TCR sequences. TCRs were defined as expanded if a significant change between any two time points was detected under a Poisson model with p below 0.0001. TCR abundances were normalised to the total number of TCRs sequenced in each sample and reported as counts per million. MAIT TCRs were defined by TRAV1-2 paired with TRAJ12, TRAJ20 or TRAJ33, and iNKT TCRs by TRAV10 paired with TRAJ18. VDJdb, accessed on 1 November 2021, was searched for TCRs annotated for CMV, EBV and SARS-CoV-2, and TCRs annotated for more than one antigen were excluded. TCRdb trimmed the raw reads at Q25, called clones with MiXCR and kept productive beta chains. Rows matching on CDR3 protein sequence are summarized as one entry with the most common DNA and genes. The authors' filters were not applied to this entry. Recorded for this sample are 50,000 or so distinct CDR3 sequences; 5.6% of them occurred a single time. Together, the top ten hold around 4.3% of the sample.

In this chain, TRBV20-1 is recombined with TRBJ2-3, and 9 bases in between align with TRBD1. The sequencing input was whole blood. The TCR comes from an adult who was a healthcare worker with PCR-confirmed SARS-CoV-2 infection or an uninfected control (not recorded which). The CDR3 region has the sequence CSADNPGTGSTDTQYF. Here is the DNA: TGCAGTGCTGACAACCCGGGGACAGGGAGCACAGATACGCAGTATTTT.